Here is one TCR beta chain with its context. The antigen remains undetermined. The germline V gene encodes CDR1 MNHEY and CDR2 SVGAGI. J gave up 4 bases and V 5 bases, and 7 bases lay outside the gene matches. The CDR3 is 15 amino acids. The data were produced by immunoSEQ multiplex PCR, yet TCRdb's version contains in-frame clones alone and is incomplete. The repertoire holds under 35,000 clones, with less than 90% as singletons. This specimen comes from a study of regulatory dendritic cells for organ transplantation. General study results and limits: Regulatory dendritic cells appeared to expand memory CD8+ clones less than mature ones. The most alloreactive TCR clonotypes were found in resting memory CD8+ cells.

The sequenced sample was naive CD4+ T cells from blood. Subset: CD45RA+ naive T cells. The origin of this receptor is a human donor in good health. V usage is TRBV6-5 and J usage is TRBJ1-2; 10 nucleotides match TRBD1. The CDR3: CASSRGTGEVYGYTF. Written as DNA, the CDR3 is TGTGCCAGCAGTCGGGGGACAGGGGAAGTCTATGGCTACACCTTC.